These T cell receptor beta chains were read from a single sample in a study of blood T cell repertoires in COVID-19. Clones were sequenced by immunoSEQ multiplex PCR, and TCRdb holds only the in-frame ones, with some missing. The repertoire consists of about 300,000 clones, with under 90% occurring once and the leading ten covering around a tenth. Material for sequencing was peripheral blood. These receptors were collected from a woman between 45 and 65 years old who had recovered from COVID-19. The CDR3 runs from the conserved cysteine through the conserved F or W. D genes are given only for firm matches. Not all rows give a size; the values are once, few, many and, for expanded clones, a class.

d_call	v_call	j_call	clone_size	cdr3_nt	cdr3_aa
TRBD2	TRBV6-2/TRBV6-3	TRBJ2-2	many	TGTGCCAGCAGTCCCGCGGGGGCGAACACCGGGGAGCTGTTTTTT	CASSPAGANTGELFF
TRBD2	TRBV11-3	TRBJ2-1	.	TGTGCCAGCAGCTTAATGGGGGGGAGCTCCTACAATGAGCAGTTCTTC	CASSLMGGSSYNEQFF
.	TRBV28	TRBJ1-1	.	TGTGCCAGCCTATGGCAGGGAAGATATGGGAACACTGAAGCTTTCTTT	CASLWQGRYGNTEAFF
.	TRBV6-5	TRBJ2-7	few	TGTTCCTCTTCCCCCGGGACACCCAGTGTTGAGTACTTC	CSSSPGTPSVEYF
.	TRBV5-1	TRBJ2-7	.	TGCGCCAGCAGCTTGGACCAGTCGAAGCAGTACTTC	CASSLDQSKQYF
.	TRBV12-5	TRBJ1-1	.	TGTGCTAGTGGTTTGGACCTCGGGGAAGCTTTCTTT	CASGLDLGEAFF
.	TRBV28	TRBJ2-7	.	TGTGCCAGCAGTGAACCGGGACTGTCAGCACCCTACGAGCAGTACTTC	CASSEPGLSAPYEQYF
TRBD1	TRBV2	TRBJ1-2	.	TGTGCCAGCAGTGGACAGGGAGTTAACTATGGCTACACCTTC	CASSGQGVNYGYTF
.	TRBV7-2	TRBJ1-2	.	TGTGCCAGCAGCTTAGACGAGTGGGCAGGGGGCTACACCTTC	CASSLDEWAGGYTF
.	TRBV9	TRBJ1-6	.	TGTGCCAGCAGCGTAGGAAACAGGCCATATAATTCACCCCTCCACTTT	CASSVGNRPYNSPLHF
TRBD1	TRBV5-4	TRBJ2-2	.	TGTGCCAGCAGCTTGGAGGGACAGGGCAGGGAGCTGTTTTTT	CASSLEGQGRELFF
.	TRBV28	TRBJ1-1	.	TGTGCCAGCAGTTTGCGCGCTGAAGCTTTCTTT	CASSLRAEAFF
TRBD1	TRBV2	TRBJ1-1	.	TGTGCCAGCAGTGAGGAGACAGGGGACACTGAAGCTTTCTTT	CASSEETGDTEAFF
TRBD2	TRBV13	TRBJ2-3	.	TGTGCCAGCAGCCCACCGGGACTAGCCACAGATACGCAGTATTTT	CASSPPGLATDTQYF
.	TRBV12-3/TRBV12-4	TRBJ2-1	.	TGTGCCAGGGGGGGGCGGGAGAACAATGAGCAGTTCTTC	CARGGRENNEQFF
.	TRBV3-1/TRBV3-2	TRBJ1-5	once	TGTGCCAGCAGCCAAGGGGGGGTGGGCCAGCCCCAGCATTTT	CASSQGGVGQPQHF
TRBD1	TRBV7-9	TRBJ2-1	.	TGTGCCAGCAGCCCCAATTTTGGGGACAGGGAAAGCAATGAGCAGTTCTTC	CASSPNFGDRESNEQFF
.	TRBV9	TRBJ2-7	.	TGTGCCAGCTCGGCGGAGTTCGGCGAGCAGTACTTC	CASSAEFGEQYF
TRBD1	TRBV27	TRBJ1-6	.	TGTGCCAGCAGCCGGGACAGAACCGCCTATAATTCACCCCTCCACTTT	CASSRDRTAYNSPLHF
.	TRBV6-1	TRBJ1-1	.	TGTGCCAGCAGTGAAACGGTATCCACTGAAGCTTTCTTT	CASSETVSTEAFF
TRBD2	TRBV7-2	TRBJ2-5	.	TGTGCCAGCAGCTCCTCGACTAGCGGGAAAGAGACCCAGTACTTC	CASSSSTSGKETQYF
TRBD1	TRBV24-1	TRBJ2-7	.	TGTGCCACCAGTGATCCAGGGGGCTCCTACGAGCAGTACTTC	CATSDPGGSYEQYF
TRBD2	TRBV7-3	TRBJ2-3	.	TGTGCCAGCAGCCCTGCCCCTTCGGGACTAGCGGGCACAGATACGCAGTATTTT	CASSPAPSGLAGTDTQYF
.	TRBV30	TRBJ1-6	.	TGTGCCTGGAGTGTCAGCGATTCACCCCTCCACTTT	CAWSVSDSPLHF
.	TRBV14	TRBJ2-7	.	TGTGCCAGCAGCCAAGATCCGGGAAGCTCCTACGAGCAGTACTTC	CASSQDPGSSYEQYF
TRBD2	TRBV3-1/TRBV3-2	TRBJ2-5	.	TGTGCCAGCAGCCAAGATATGGCGGGGGGCTGGGAGACCCAGTACTTC	CASSQDMAGGWETQYF
.	TRBV5-1	TRBJ2-2	.	TGCGCCAGCAGCATAGCGGATTCAACGGCCGGGGAGCTGTTTTTT	CASSIADSTAGELFF
.	TRBV18	TRBJ1-3	.	TGTGCCAGCTCAGTCGACATAGGAGGGTCTGGAAACACCATATATTTT	CASSVDIGGSGNTIYF
.	TRBV24-1	TRBJ2-1	.	TGTGCCACCAAGGACTCCTCCTACAATGAGCAGTTCTTC	CATKDSSYNEQFF